Shown below are 7 T cell receptor beta chains from a single sample sequenced in a study of PD-1 blockade in mismatch repair-deficient tumors. Sequenced by immunoSEQ multiplex PCR; TCRdb stores in-frame clones only, minus some. The data show over 30,000 clones, 65% to 85% seen once. This sample comprised PBMCs, obtained roughly 6 weeks after starting pembrolizumab. The receptors shown here come from an adult with mismatch repair-deficient cancer.

V is TRBV28 and J is TRBJ2-5; no reliable D call. The CDR3 totals 14 residues. CDR1 and CDR2 (germline): MDHEN, SYDVKM. Trimming stripped 3 bases from V and 2 bases from J, with 10 bases between. The chain's CDR3 is CASSLVQFQETQYF. The DNA of the CDR3 is TGTGCCAGCAGTTTGGTGCAGTTTCAAGAGACCCAGTACTTC.

The V call is TRBV9, the J call TRBJ2-2, with 9 bases aligning to TRBD1. The length of the CDR3 is 14 residues. V gave up 3 bases and J gave up 7 bases; unmatched junction bases: 4. Germline CDR1 reads SGDLS; CDR2 reads YYNGEE. The chain's CDR3 is CASSARTGDGELFF. The CDR3 nucleotides are TGTGCCAGCAGCGCGCGGACAGGGGACGGGGAGCTGTTTTTT.

This chain joins TRBV5-1 and TRBJ2-2; TRBD1 is a possible D gene (6 bases). Germline lookup yields CDR1 SGHRS and CDR2 YFSETQ. CDR3 length: 16 amino acids. Trimming removed 2 bases at V and 4 bases at J, with 15 bases between. In DNA, the CDR3 is TGCGCCAGCAGCTTCAACGCAGGGGTGAGCACCGGGGAGCTGTTTTTT. As protein: CASSFNAGVSTGELFF.

The chain combines TRBV6-6 with TRBJ2-1; weak D call: TRBD1 (7 bases). Trimming removed 6 bases from V and 4 bases from J, with 19 bases in between. This CDR3 has 16 amino acids. Per the germline V gene, CDR1 is MNHNY and CDR2 is SVGAGI (reference sequence). The CDR3 reads CASSLNRGGTYNEQFF. In DNA form, the CDR3 reads TGTGCCAGCAGCCTTAACAGGGGCGGGACGTACAATGAGCAGTTCTTC.

This clone showed up just once. The CDR3 DNA is TGCGCCAGCAGCTTGGCGACAGGGTACCAATACGAGCAGTACTTC. Translated: CASSLATGYQYEQYF. The rearrangement links TRBV5-1 to TRBJ2-7; 7 bases are shared with TRBD1. The CDR3 extends over 15 amino acids. J lost 4 bases, V lost 0 bases, and 7 bases had no gene match. CDR1 is SGHRS and CDR2 is YFSETQ in the germline V gene.

About this clone: One junction end does not reproduce the germline sequence, and a read error may be involved. The V call is TRBV28, the J call TRBJ2-3; 9 bases align to TRBD2. Germline-derived CDR1 and CDR2 are MDHEN and SYDVKM. The CDR3 has 11 residues. CDR3 DNA sequence: TGTGCCAGCAGTCCCGGACTAGCGCTATGGTTT. Translating it yields CASSPGLALWF.

The chain has TRBV29-1 and TRBJ2-7; a weak D match, TRBD2 (6 bases). This CDR3 is built from 16 residues. In germline, CDR1 is SQVTM, CDR2 ANQGSEA. V was shortened by 1 base and J by 2 bases, with 18 bases between the two germline ends. The CDR3 DNA reads as TGCAGCGTTGAAGGTACAGCACTGGAGGGGCCCTACGAGCAGTACTTC. This translates into CSVEGTALEGPYEQYF.